The clone carrying this T cell receptor beta chain was counted between two and nine times. Antigen unknown. The data stem from a study of cytomegalovirus exposure and HLA in healthy donors. Study-wide context: A preliminary data release comprised 91 million or so unique TCRs obtained from HLA-typed donors.

Points from the study as a whole: Researchers catalogued over 150 TCR beta chains as cytomegalovirus-associated. Indistinguishable V segments such as TRBV6-2 and TRBV6-3 were excluded.

A multiplex PCR was run with 60 Vbeta primers and 13 Jbeta primers. Method: immunoSEQ multiplex PCR; TCRdb's copy keeps in-frame clones and lacks some. The profile shows approximately 70,000 clones, roughly 74% of them singletons. V lost 4 bases to trimming and J lost 5 bases; unmatched junction nucleotides: 7. Germline values: CDR1 GTSNPN, CDR2 SVGIG (reference sequence). The CDR3 length is 15 residues. The sequencing sample was made of PBMCs. The chain carries TRBV30 and TRBJ2-2; 10 bases fit TRBD2. The receptor was derived from a woman in her fifties or sixties in good health and CMV-seropositive. Here the CDR3 DNA reads TGTGCCTGGACAGCGGGGGGGCCGAGGACCGGGGAGCTGTTTTTT. Encoded protein: CAWTAGGPRTGELFF.